The sequence of this TCR beta chain was determined in a study of T cell responses to AZD1222 COVID-19 vaccine (dated by TCRdb to the early 2020s). Background on the whole study: AZD1222 recipients given second doses at about 4 weeks or at about 12 weeks were pooled, since spike-specific TCR depth and breadth were not found to differ between the two schedules. A total of about 230 trial participants underwent TCR sequencing, of whom some 210 received two doses of AZD1222 and some 25 received two doses of the MenACWY control vaccine. Trial participants were enrolled into age subgroups of 18-55, 56-69 and 70-plus years, which contained about 160, 30 and 59 TCR-sequenced participants, respectively.

On the study overall, not on this receptor specifically: Because no day 14 peak-response samples were available, repertoires were characterized only after the peak T cell response. CD4 TCRs associated with the vaccine covered the entire spike protein, and the dominant responses were in regions 160-218 and 743-854. Reportedly, almost half of the unique spike-specific TCRs recognized epitopes lying outside the regions that are mutated in the B.1.351 and B.1.1.7 variants. A significant rise in spike-specific TCR breadth and depth was observed after two AZD1222 doses relative to day 0 and relative to MenACWY recipients. Only a handful of AZD1222 recipients were SARS-CoV-2 seropositive at baseline, limiting conclusions about previously exposed vaccinees. In the small 56-69-year group, the increase in depth fell short of significance, most likely because of low power. Most participants were white British and females outnumbered males, and the authors suggested that clonal diversity may have been underestimated.

Comments on this clone: This clone's antigen is unknown. Qualities for individual bases were not recorded, and no much larger clone is one base off.

Interpreted using the paper, the time point label stands for: baseline before first vaccination. Samples from vaccinated people were obtained from the UK trials COV001 and COV002, which included a single-blind randomized controlled phase 2/3 trial of AZD1222 (ChAdOx1 nCoV-19) in healthy adults. Trial participant PBMC samples were collected at day 0 and day 28 after the second dose for TCRbeta chain sequencing. The CDR3 regions of human TCRbeta chains were analyzed by immunosequencing. Regarding the original processing steps: Repertoire TCRs were matched against a reference library of SARS-CoV-2-specific TCRs generated with the MIRA antigen-specificity platform. Breadth was defined as the fraction of unique TCRs that were SARS-CoV-2-associated. Depth was defined as the fraction of total T cells that were SARS-CoV-2-associated. Using the MIRA data, every spike-specific TCR was mapped to the spike region that the TCR reacted to and assigned to either a CD4 or a CD8 class. Log10-transformed breadth and depth values were compared by one-way ANOVA with Sidak's multiple comparisons tests. TCRdb obtained this table from immuneACCESS and retained in-frame rearrangements with V and J assigned. These tables miss some clones; where compared with another copy, unresolved V genes account for less than half of the shortfall, and the remainder is unexplained. The V and J calls and clone size were taken over from that table, and D and trimming were inferred from the DNA. The sample table records about 260,000 clones; more than 85% of these occur just once. The biggest ten clones account for roughly 0.5% of the sample.

For this chain, trimming is 7 bases at the V end and 4 bases at the J end, and the number of junction bases without a gene match is 8. From its cysteine to its phenylalanine, the CDR3 spans 14 amino acids. CDR3 DNA is the only sequence kept; it has 42 bases, read in frame from the first base. From a lookup of the germline V gene, CDR1 and CDR2 are SNHLY and FYNNEI. The specimen comprised peripheral blood, sampled on day 0 of AZD1222 vaccination. This clonotype was sampled from an adult in good health. The chain is made from TRBV2 and TRBJ2-5; 8 bases in the middle match TRBD2. The CDR3 reads as follows: CASTRIAGRETQYF. In nucleotide form, the sequence is TGTGCCAGCACTCGGATAGCGGGGAGAGAGACCCAGTACTTC.